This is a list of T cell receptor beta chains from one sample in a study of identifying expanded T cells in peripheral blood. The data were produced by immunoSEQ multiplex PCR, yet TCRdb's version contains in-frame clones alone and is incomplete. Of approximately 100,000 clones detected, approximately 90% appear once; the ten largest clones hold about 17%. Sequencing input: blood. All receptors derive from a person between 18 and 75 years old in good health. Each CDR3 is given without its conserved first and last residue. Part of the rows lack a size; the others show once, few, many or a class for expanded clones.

ASSKGTVNTEAF,TRBJ1-1,TRBV10-3,-,12
ASSFGTGDQPQH,TRBJ1-5,TRBV11-2,once,12
ASSVYTKILQPQH,TRBJ1-5,TRBV25-1,-,13
ASSLNSGVYNEQF,TRBJ2-1,TRBV7-8,-,13
ASSPGLPSRSPLH,TRBJ1-6,TRBV28,few,13
ASSLSGTGVGEQY,TRBJ2-7,TRBV11-2,-,13
ASRDLTLGGTQY,TRBJ2-5,TRBV6-5,-,12
ASSPPPGGQY,TRBJ2-5,TRBV7-9,-,10
ASSGGLAGLGDTQY,TRBJ2-3,TRBV13,-,14
ASTGASYEQY,TRBJ2-7,TRBV2,-,10
ASTVGGGGVTEAF,TRBJ1-1,TRBV13,-,13
ASRLLAGLSGELF,TRBJ2-2,TRBV2,-,13
ATSGTGTSEPRGGYT,TRBJ1-2,TRBV10-3,once,15
ASSNRQQSSYNSPLH,TRBJ1-6,TRBV7-8,once,15
ASSQAGRGPDTQY,TRBJ2-3,TRBV4-3,-,13
ASSLRGFTDTQY,TRBJ2-3,TRBV11-1,-,12
ASSYKRQEAF,TRBJ1-1,TRBV6-6,-,10
ASSHSPRADSGNTIY,TRBJ1-3,TRBV14,many,15
ASSPTRTGFQPQH,TRBJ1-5,TRBV18,-,13
ASSLTGITYEQY,TRBJ2-7,TRBV5-6,-,12
ASRSGVGGETQY,TRBJ2-5,TRBV7-9,-,12
ASSVVPDRGFNGYT,TRBJ1-2,TRBV9,-,14
ASSYSYPPSYEQY,TRBJ2-7,TRBV6-6,-,13
ASGNGAGTNQPQH,TRBJ1-5,TRBV12-5,-,13
ASTGQTINTEAF,TRBJ1-1,TRBV28,-,12
ASSRGASTDTQY,TRBJ2-3,TRBV2,-,12
ASSPSKGDTEAF,TRBJ1-1,TRBV18,-,12
AIRTPYRNNEQF,TRBJ2-1,TRBV10-3,-,12
ASSSSGGPGEKLF,TRBJ1-4,TRBV27,once,13
ASSHLPTGTTDTQY,TRBJ2-3,TRBV2,-,14
ATTGQPEYEQF,TRBJ2-1,TRBV15,-,11
ASTPRISYEQY,TRBJ2-7,TRBV6-6,-,11
ASSMDTSSYEQY,TRBJ2-7,TRBV7-7,-,12
ASSLTEDSPLH,TRBJ1-6,TRBV11-3,few,11
ASSYSWGATGELF,TRBJ2-2,TRBV6-5,once,13
ASSVTGQETQY,TRBJ2-5,TRBV9,once,11
VWSTWTGNTEAF,TRBJ1-1,TRBV30,-,12
ASKNRDRGQETQY,TRBJ2-5,TRBV27,-,13
ASVTGSLYT,TRBJ1-2,TRBV28,few,9
ASREGVREQF,TRBJ2-1,TRBV28,-,10
ASSDRIYGCT,TRBJ1-2,TRBV6-1,-,10
ASSLRLAAPNNQPQH,TRBJ1-5,TRBV7-2,-,15